A selection of T cell receptor beta chains follows, all from one sample in a study of patients and donors after allogeneic stem cell transplantation. MiXCR, applied by TCRdb to the RT-PCR reads, yields one record per CDR3 protein. The table shows about 960,000 distinct CDR3 sequences, with under 20% occurring only once. The material sequenced was blood, either unsorted or a sorted T cell fraction (not recorded which). These receptors all come from a human donor who was either an allogeneic HSCT recipient or a stem cell or donor lymphocyte infusion donor (not recorded which). It is not recorded whose cells these are; they may come from a transplant donor. CDR3s include the opening cysteine and the closing phenylalanine or tryptophan. D genes are given only for firm matches. Clone sizes are given selectively: once, few, many, or a class where the clone is expanded.

J gene	clone size	V gene	D gene	CDR3 DNA	CDR3 protein
TRBJ1-1	.	TRBV10-3	TRBD1	TGTGCCATCAGTGAGTCGTTACGCCCTTTGACAGGGAAGTCTGAAGCTTTCTTT	CAISESLRPLTGKSEAFF
TRBJ2-7	few	TRBV7-2	TRBD1	TGTGCCAGCAGCTTAGACAGGGGGGTAGTAGACGAGCAGTACTTC	CASSLDRGVVDEQYF
TRBJ2-6	.	TRBV6-1	.	TGTGCCAGCAGGTTTAGCTCTGGGGCCAACGTCCTGACTTTC	CASRFSSGANVLTF
TRBJ2-5	once	TRBV12-3/TRBV12-4	TRBD2	TGTGCCAGCAGTCTTAGACTAGCGGGCTACAGAGAGACCCAGTACTTC	CASSLRLAGYRETQYF
TRBJ2-7	.	TRBV13	.	TGTGCCAGCAGCCCCGCGGCGGGCTACGAGCAGTACTTC	CASSPAAGYEQYF
TRBJ2-3	many	TRBV12-3/TRBV12-4	.	TGTGCCAGCGATAGCACAGATACGCAGTATTTT	CASDSTDTQYF
TRBJ2-1	few	TRBV18	.	TGTGCCAGCTCACCAAGTCGCGCGGGATACAATGAGCAGTTCTTC	CASSPSRAGYNEQFF
TRBJ2-7	few	TRBV6-2/TRBV6-3	.	TGTGCCAGCAGTATTATGGGCAGTACCTACGAGCAGTACTTC	CASSIMGSTYEQYF
TRBJ2-3	few	TRBV20-1	TRBD2	TGCAGTGCTAGTCGGGATAGCGGGAGATCAGATACGCAGTATTTT	CSASRDSGRSDTQYF
TRBJ2-7	.	TRBV5-4	TRBD1	TGTGCCAGCAGCCCTAAACAGGGGGCGCCGTCCGAGCAGTACTTC	CASSPKQGAPSEQYF
TRBJ1-1	.	TRBV4-1	.	TGCGCCAGCAGCCCCCCCGTGAAGGGGGGATGGGGTAACACTGAAGCTTTCTTT	CASSPPVKGGWGNTEAFF
TRBJ1-2	.	TRBV20-1	TRBD1	TGCAGTGCTAGAGATAGTCCAGGGGGCTATGGCTACACCTTC	CSARDSPGGYGYTF
TRBJ2-5	.	TRBV24-1	TRBD2	TGTGCCACCACCATCACCGAGAGCGGGATGAAAGAGACCCAGTACTTC	CATTITESGMKETQYF
TRBJ2-2	.	TRBV29-1	.	TGCAGCGTTGAAGGGCCCGGGGGCAGGGCGAACACCGGGGAGCTGTTTTTT	CSVEGPGGRANTGELFF
TRBJ1-5	.	TRBV20-1	TRBD1	TGCAGTGCTAGACAGGGGGCAAATAGCAATCAGCCCCAGCATTTT	CSARQGANSNQPQHF
TRBJ2-2	few	TRBV4-3	.	TGCGCCAGCAGCCAACAGCCCCGCGGCGGGACTCACAACACCGGGGAGCTGTTTTTT	CASSQQPRGGTHNTGELFF
TRBJ1-6	.	TRBV20-1	TRBD1	TGCAGTGCTAGCCCGACTATTGGGCAGGGGGTGCGATCACCCCTCCACTTT	CSASPTIGQGVRSPLHF
TRBJ1-1	.	TRBV27	.	TGTGCCAGCAGGGGGACGTCGGGGGGCACTGAAGCTTTCTTT	CASRGTSGGTEAFF
TRBJ1-5	few	TRBV18	TRBD1	TGTGCCAGCTCACCAAACCAGGGGGCGGGTCAGCCCCAGCATTTT	CASSPNQGAGQPQHF
TRBJ2-1	.	TRBV6-2/TRBV6-3	.	TGTGCCAGCAGTTACTTCCTAACCTCTAGCCGTGAGCAGTTCTTC	CASSYFLTSSREQFF
TRBJ2-1	few	TRBV6-4	.	TGTGCCAGCAGTGACTCGAAGTCTGATGGGCGGAGGGACGAGGGGTACAATGAGCAGTTCTTC	CASSDSKSDGRRDEGYNEQFF
TRBJ2-3	.	TRBV29-1	.	TGCAGCTCATGGGGCGACGGCACAGATACGCAGTATTTT	CSSWGDGTDTQYF